One and the same sample provided the 32 T cell receptor beta chains below, sequenced in a study of T-cell memory formation after mild COVID-19. TCRdb re-called the 5' RACE reads with MiXCR, one entry per CDR3 protein. Of 300,000 to 400,000 distinct CDR3 sequences in the sample, around 13% are singletons; the top ten hold 22%. Sequencing input: PBMCs or a T cell subset sorted from them (not recorded which). These receptors came from a man between 18 and 35 years old who had mild COVID-19 (a few samples of this study predate the infection). Cell type and time point are not known.

V gene TRBV12-3 or TRBV12-4 combines with J gene TRBJ2-7; D call uncertain. The CDR3 totals 14 residues. V lost 3 bases and J lost 2, with 11 bases in between. Here the CDR3 DNA reads TGTGCCAGCAGTTTTGAACCGAGGACCTACGAGCAGTACTTC. Protein product: CASSFEPRTYEQYF.

This clonotype appeared a few times. The V gene is TRBV12-3 or TRBV12-4, the J gene TRBJ1-5, with D unclear. There are 12 residues in the CDR3. V was trimmed by 6 bases and J by 6 bases, leaving 9 bases between them. The CDR3 sequence is CASSGRTQPQHF. CDR3 DNA sequence: TGTGCCAGCAGCGGACGGACTCAGCCCCAGCATTTT.

The CDR3 region is CAISEYTEAFF. In nucleotides, the CDR3 is TGTGCCATCAGTGAGTACACTGAAGCTTTCTTT. V is TRBV10-3 and J is TRBJ1-1, with D hard to call. The V end lost 1 base, the J end lost 3 bases, and 0 bases lay between the germline ends. This CDR3 spans 11 amino acids. Germline V gene sequence: CDR1 ENHRY, CDR2 SYGVKD.

This clonotype was observed many times. The V call is TRBV7-3, the J call TRBJ1-1; D unclear. V lost 5 bases and J 4 bases, leaving 14 bases between the germline ends. Germline V gene sequence: CDR1 SGHTA, CDR2 FQGTGA. There are 14 residues in the CDR3. The CDR3: CASSASPGSTEAFF. The CDR3 DNA sequence: TGTGCCAGCAGCGCAAGCCCCGGGAGCACTGAAGCTTTCTTT. The variable domain in full, completed from reference TRBV7-3 and TRBJ1-1, reads GAGVSQTPSNKVTEKGKYVELRCDPISGHTALYWYRQSLGQGPEFLIYFQGTGAADDSGLPNDRFFAVRPEGSVSTLKIQRTERGDSAVYLCASSASPGSTEAFFGQGTRLTVV.

The chain combines TRBV13 with TRBJ2-3, with TRBD2 identical over 10 bases. Germline V gene data show CDR1 as PRHDT and CDR2 as FYEKMQ (reference sequence). V lost 10 bases and J lost 6; bases outside the gene matches: 7. This CDR3 is 13 amino acids long. The CDR3 sequence is CATERGGHDTQYF. The CDR3 nucleotides are TGTGCCACCGAGCGGGGGGGCCACGATACGCAGTATTTT.

In this sample, this clonotype turned up a few times. The V call is TRBV11-3, the J call TRBJ2-5, with D tentatively TRBD2 (6 bases). Germline V CDR1 and CDR2: SGHNT, YENEEA. The CDR3 sequence is 12 residues long. V lost 7 bases, J lost 5 bases, and 11 bases lay in between. The CDR3 sequence is CASIQTRETQYF. The CDR3 DNA reads as TGTGCCAGCATCCAGACTAGGGAGACCCAGTACTTC.

Only a few counts were recorded for this clonotype. The chain uses TRBV27 and TRBJ1-5; maybe TRBD1 (5 bases). The germline gives CDR1 MNHEY, CDR2 SMNVEV (reference sequence). Deletions cut 1 base from V and 2 bases from J, with 9 bases between. The CDR3 has 15 residues. DNA of the CDR3: TGTGCCAGCAGTTTATTTGGGGGAGGCAATCAGCCCCAGCATTTT. This translates into CASSLFGGGNQPQHF.

In this sample, this clonotype turned up many times. This sequence joins TRBV4-2 and TRBJ2-1; D is possibly TRBD2 (6 bases). This CDR3 spans 16 amino acids. The germline V and J ends were trimmed by 4 bases and 7 bases, with 20 bases remaining between them. Germline assignment: CDR1 LGHNA and CDR2 YNFKEQ. The CDR3: CASSPTSGGRPNEQFF. CDR3 nucleotide sequence: TGTGCCAGCAGCCCCACCTCTGGGGGGAGGCCGAATGAGCAGTTCTTC.

Here the CDR3 DNA reads TGCAGTGCTCGCATGCGACCAAGCACAGATACGCAGTATTTT. This translates into CSARMRPSTDTQYF. The chain is built from TRBV20-1 and TRBJ2-3; D uncertain. The CDR3 has 14 residues. V was shortened by 5 bases and J by 0 bases, with 12 bases between the two germline ends. The germline V gene has CDR1 DFQATT and CDR2 SNEGSKA (reference sequence).

This clonotype was observed many times. The V gene is TRBV7-8, the J gene TRBJ2-7; unclear D gene. The CDR3 has 12 amino acids. Trimming pared 2 bases from V and 4 bases from J, leaving 6 bases between. The germline V gene has CDR1 SGHVS and CDR2 FQNEAQ. CDR3: CASSLRVYEQYF. The CDR3 DNA is TGTGCCAGCAGCTTAAGGGTATACGAGCAGTACTTC.

Only a few counts were recorded for this clonotype. The gene calls are TRBV28 and TRBJ2-5; 9 nucleotides agree with TRBD1. The ends lost 3 bases at V and 1 base at J; junction bases unmatched: 3. CDR3 size: 15 residues. From germline, CDR1 is MDHEN and CDR2 SYDVKM. The CDR3 loop is CASSFRDRAQETQYF. CDR3 coding DNA: TGTGCCAGCAGTTTCCGGGACAGGGCCCAAGAGACCCAGTACTTC.

This chain uses TRBV28 with TRBJ1-2; possible D gene TRBD1, 6 bases. This CDR3 is 13 amino acids long. Trimming took 6 bases from V and 9 from J, leaving 17 bases between them. Germline CDR1 MDHEN, CDR2 SYDVKM. CDR3 loop: CASSVKDSISYTF. In DNA, the CDR3 is TGTGCCAGCAGCGTCAAGGACAGTATCAGCTACACCTTC.

Comments on this clonotype: This may arise from a read error, as a much more abundant clone is one base away. The chain carries TRBV12-3 or TRBV12-4 and TRBJ2-7; D could derive from TRBD1 or TRBD2 (5 bases each). The CDR3 length is 16 residues. The CDR3 region is CSRALGASILGNEQYF. The CDR3 nucleotides read TGTTCCAGGGCCCTCGGGGCCTCCATATTGGGCAACGAGCAGTACTTC.

This clonotype was found many times. The chain joins TRBV5-1 to TRBJ2-1; D is unclear. Trimming pared 3 bases from V and 5 bases from J, leaving 3 bases between. This CDR3 has 11 residues. Germline CDR1 SGHRS, CDR2 YFSETQ. The CDR3, as DNA: TGCGCCAGCAGCTATAACAATGAGCAGTTCTTC. Amino acids: CASSYNNEQFF. The variable domain in full, completed from reference TRBV5-1 and TRBJ2-1, reads KAGVTQTPRYLIKTRGQQVTLSCSPISGHRSVSWYQQTPGQGLQFLFEYFSETQRNKGNFPGRFSGRQFSNSRSEMNVSTLELGDSALYLCASSYNNEQFFGPGTRLTVL.

This chain joins TRBV15 and TRBJ2-1; 7 bases are shared with TRBD2. The CDR3 has 15 residues. Germline lookup yields CDR1 LNHNV and CDR2 YYDKDF (reference sequence). The J segment lost 5 bases and the V segment lost 3 bases, leaving 7 bases of the junction unmatched. The CDR3, as DNA: TGTGCCACCAGCAGCTACGGGGGGTCGGACAATGAGCAGTTCTTC. Translation gives CATSSYGGSDNEQFF.

In this sample, this clonotype turned up a few times. The chain employs TRBV5-1 and TRBJ1-6; D is undetermined. CDR1 and CDR2 (germline): SGHRS, YFSETQ. The CDR3 spans 14 residues. V lost 0 bases to trimming and J lost 5 bases, with 6 bases between them. Written as DNA, the CDR3 is TGCGCCAGCAGCTTGGGGCAGAATAATTCACCCCTCCACTTT. Residues: CASSLGQNNSPLHF.

The V and J genes are TRBV7-9 and TRBJ1-4; D gene ambiguous. This CDR3 is built from 18 residues. The germline gives CDR1 SEHNR, CDR2 FQNEAQ (reference sequence). The V gene lost 1 base and the J gene lost 3 bases, with 18 bases spanning the gap. CDR3 in amino acids: CASSLGVRAEVANEKLFF. The CDR3 DNA is TGTGCCAGCAGCTTAGGGGTGCGAGCAGAAGTGGCTAATGAAAAACTGTTTTTT.

There are a few counts of this clonotype. J is TRBJ2-3 and V is TRBV4-1, with 11 bases identical to TRBD2. Germline CDR1 is MGHRA and CDR2 is YSYEKL. The CDR3 has 14 amino acids. The ends lost 3 bases at V and 5 bases at J; junction bases unmatched: 1. The CDR3 loop is CASSHGTSGDTQYF. CDR3 DNA sequence: TGCGCCAGCAGCCACGGGACTAGCGGAGATACGCAGTATTTT.

The table lists this clonotype with many counts. The rearrangement joins TRBV5-1 to TRBJ2-7; 10 bases map to TRBD2. V shed 3 bases, J shed 1 base, and the junction held 7 bases outside the gene matches. There are 16 residues in the CDR3. Germline assignment: CDR1 SGHRS and CDR2 YFSETQ. The CDR3 reads CASSSGSGGPSYEQYF. CDR3 DNA: TGCGCCAGCAGCTCGGGTAGCGGGGGGCCTTCCTACGAGCAGTACTTC.

This clonotype was observed a few times. V and J are TRBV12-3 or TRBV12-4 and TRBJ2-7; D might be TRBD1 or TRBD2, each matching 5 bases. Trimming removed 5 bases at V and 1 base at J, with 21 bases between. The CDR3 contains 17 residues. CDR3 in DNA: TGTGCCAGCAGTCGACTCCGTCCCGGGACGGCATCCTACGAGCAGTACTTC. It is translated as CASSRLRPGTASYEQYF.

The chain employs TRBV9 and TRBJ2-1; D gene ambiguous. V lost 1 base and J lost 5, with 13 bases in between. The germline V gene has CDR1 SGDLS and CDR2 YYNGEE. CDR3 length: 15 residues. The CDR3, as DNA: TGTGCCAGCAGCGTATCAATAGGGTCGGACAATGAGCAGTTCTTC. It encodes CASSVSIGSDNEQFF. Full variable domain (remainder filled in from reference TRBV9 and TRBJ2-1): DSGVTQTPKHLITATGQRVTLRCSPRSGDLSVYWYQQSLDQGLQFLIQYYNGEERAKGNILERFSAQQFPDLHSELNLSSLELGDSALYFCASSVSIGSDNEQFFGPGTRLTVL.

The chain links TRBV12-3 or TRBV12-4 to TRBJ1-2, with TRBD1 as a possible D gene (5 bases). The V end was cut by 3 bases, the J end by 7 bases, with 12 bases between. The CDR3 has 13 amino acids. This CDR3 is CASSFTGLFGYTF. CDR3 bases: TGTGCCAGCAGTTTTACAGGCCTTTTTGGCTACACCTTC.

The genes are TRBV6-6 and TRBJ2-1; maybe TRBD2 (6 bases). CDR1 is MNHNY and CDR2 is SVGAGI in the germline V gene (reference sequence). Trimming pared 3 bases from V and 0 bases from J, leaving 21 bases between. This CDR3 is 19 amino acids long. The CDR3 nucleotides read TGTGCCAGCAGTTATTCTATCAAACCGGGGGAAAGCTCCTACAATGAGCAGTTCTTC. Its protein product is CASSYSIKPGESSYNEQFF.

The chain is built from TRBV15 and TRBJ1-1, with TRBD1 as a possible D gene (5 bases). V shed 5 bases and J shed 2 bases, with 12 bases lying between them. The CDR3 runs 14 residues. Per the germline V gene, CDR1 is LNHNV and CDR2 is YYDKDF (reference sequence). The CDR3 nucleotides are TGTGCCACCAGCGGCGACAGAACTAACACTGAAGCTTTCTTT. This translates into CATSGDRTNTEAFF.

In nucleotides, the CDR3 is TGCAGCGTTGAAAATCGTGCGGGAGGCTACACCTTC. Translating it yields CSVENRAGGYTF. J is TRBJ1-2 and V is TRBV29-1; D gene ambiguous. The germline V gene has CDR1 SQVTM and CDR2 ANQGSEA. V lost 2 bases and J 8 bases, leaving 12 bases between the germline ends. The CDR3 covers 12 residues.

This clonotype was detected ten times or more. The rearrangement links TRBV28 to TRBJ1-2; tentatively, D is TRBD1 (6 bases). CDR3 length: 14 residues. The germline CDR1 and CDR2 sequences are MDHEN and SYDVKM. V lost 6 bases, J lost 5 bases, and 16 bases lay in between. CDR3 amino acids: CASSIGGTNYGYTF. DNA for the CDR3: TGTGCCAGCAGCATAGGGGGGACGAATTATGGCTACACCTTC.

The V gene is TRBV2, the J gene TRBJ2-7, with TRBD1 matching 9 bases. The V and J ends lost 4 bases and 3 bases, in that order; junction bases with no gene match: 4. The CDR3 has 14 amino acids. In germline, CDR1 is SNHLY, CDR2 FYNNEI. CDR3 sequence reads: CASSGRDRVYEQYV. The CDR3 DNA is TGTGCCAGCAGTGGCCGGGACAGGGTCTACGAGCAGTACGTC.

This clonotype has only a few counts. The junction shows a germline mismatch at one end, possibly a read error. This chain joins TRBV14 and TRBJ2-5; D not certain. The CDR3 is made up of 11 amino acids. Germline V gives CDR1 SGHDN, CDR2 FVKESK. The CDR3 DNA follows: TGTGCCAGCAGCCAAGCAGGACGGACGGACTTC. Its translation is CASSQAGRTDF.

The rearrangement links TRBV12-3 or TRBV12-4 to TRBJ1-5, with 9 bases that match TRBD1. The V gene end was trimmed by 5 bases and the J gene end by 5 bases; junction bases not matched to a gene: 7. This CDR3 comprises 15 residues. The CDR3 bases are TGTGCCAGCAGTCCGGGACAGGGTTTCGATCAGCCCCAGCATTTT. It translates to CASSPGQGFDQPQHF.

The chain joins TRBV6-1 to TRBJ1-1; D remains unclear. CDR3 length equals 13 residues. The germline V gene encodes CDR1 MNHNS and CDR2 SASEGT. Trimming pared 11 bases from V and 6 bases from J, leaving 19 bases between. CDR3 sequence: CAVQPARLSEAFF. CDR3 in DNA: TGTGCCGTGCAGCCAGCTAGGCTCTCTGAAGCTTTCTTT.

The J gene is TRBJ1-1, the V gene TRBV29-1; D is possibly TRBD1 (5 bases). The CDR3 has 13 residues. V lost 6 bases to trimming and J lost 0 bases, with 11 bases between them. The germline CDR1 and CDR2 sequences are SQVTM and ANQGSEA. The CDR3 reads CSVKGRVNTEAFF. CDR3 bases: TGCAGCGTCAAGGGGCGCGTGAACACTGAAGCTTTCTTT.

This clonotype showed up just a few times. This chain connects TRBV9 to TRBJ2-1; perhaps TRBD1 as D (7 bases). Germline assignment: CDR1 SGDLS and CDR2 YYNGEE. Between the trimmed V and J ends, which lost 0 bases and 0 bases, there was a span of 10 bases. The CDR3 spans 16 residues. CDR3: CASSVAGDSSYNEQFF. CDR3 coding DNA: TGTGCCAGCAGCGTAGCGGGGGACAGCTCCTACAATGAGCAGTTCTTC.